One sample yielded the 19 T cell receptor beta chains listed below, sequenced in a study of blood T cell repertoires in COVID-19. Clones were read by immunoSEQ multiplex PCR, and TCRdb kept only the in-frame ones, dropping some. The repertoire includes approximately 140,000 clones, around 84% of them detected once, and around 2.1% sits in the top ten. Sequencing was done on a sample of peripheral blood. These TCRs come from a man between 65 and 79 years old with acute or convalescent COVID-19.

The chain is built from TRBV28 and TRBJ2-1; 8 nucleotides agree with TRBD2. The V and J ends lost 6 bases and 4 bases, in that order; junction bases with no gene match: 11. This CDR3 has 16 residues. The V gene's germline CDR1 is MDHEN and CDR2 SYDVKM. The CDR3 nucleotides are TGTGCCAGCAGAACCGGTCGGCGCGGGGGGTACAATGAGCAGTTCTTC. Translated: CASRTGRRGGYNEQFF.

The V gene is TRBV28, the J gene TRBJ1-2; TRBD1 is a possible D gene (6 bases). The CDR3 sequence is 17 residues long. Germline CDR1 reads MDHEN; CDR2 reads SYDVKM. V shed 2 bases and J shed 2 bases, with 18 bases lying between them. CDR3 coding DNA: TGTGCCAGCAGTTTAACCGGGACATCCCAATCCAACTATGGCTACACCTTC. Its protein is CASSLTGTSQSNYGYTF.

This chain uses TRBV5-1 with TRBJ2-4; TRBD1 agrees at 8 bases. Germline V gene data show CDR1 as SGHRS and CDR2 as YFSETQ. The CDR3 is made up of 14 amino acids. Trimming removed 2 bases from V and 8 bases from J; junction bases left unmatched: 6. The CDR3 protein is CASSLGQGSYIQYF. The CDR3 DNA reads TGCGCCAGCAGCTTAGGACAGGGTTCTTACATTCAGTACTTC.

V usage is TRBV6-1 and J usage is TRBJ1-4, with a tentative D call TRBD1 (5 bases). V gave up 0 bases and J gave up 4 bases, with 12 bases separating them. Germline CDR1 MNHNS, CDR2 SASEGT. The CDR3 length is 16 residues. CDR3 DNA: TGTGCCAGCAGTGAAGCGGGTACAGGACGTAATGAAAAACTGTTTTTT. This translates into CASSEAGTGRNEKLFF.

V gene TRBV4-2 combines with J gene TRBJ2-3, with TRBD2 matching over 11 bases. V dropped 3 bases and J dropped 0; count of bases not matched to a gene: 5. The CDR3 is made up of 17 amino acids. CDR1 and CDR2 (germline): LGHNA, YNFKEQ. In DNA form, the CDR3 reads TGTGCCAGCAGCCAGGGGACTAGCGGCACTAGCACAGATACGCAGTATTTT. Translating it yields CASSQGTSGTSTDTQYF.

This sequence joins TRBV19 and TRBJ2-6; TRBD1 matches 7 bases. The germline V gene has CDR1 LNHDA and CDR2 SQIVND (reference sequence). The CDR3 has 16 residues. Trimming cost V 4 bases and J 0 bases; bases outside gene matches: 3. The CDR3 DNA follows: TGTGCCAGTAGTAGTGGGACAGACTCTGGGGCCAACGTCCTGACTTTC. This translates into CASSSGTDSGANVLTF.

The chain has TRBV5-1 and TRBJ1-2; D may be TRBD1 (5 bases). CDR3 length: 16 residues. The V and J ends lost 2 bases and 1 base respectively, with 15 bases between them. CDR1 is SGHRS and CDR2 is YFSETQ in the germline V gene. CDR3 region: CASSLRWGGDNYGYTF. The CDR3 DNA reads TGCGCCAGCAGCTTACGTTGGGGCGGCGATAACTATGGCTACACCTTC.

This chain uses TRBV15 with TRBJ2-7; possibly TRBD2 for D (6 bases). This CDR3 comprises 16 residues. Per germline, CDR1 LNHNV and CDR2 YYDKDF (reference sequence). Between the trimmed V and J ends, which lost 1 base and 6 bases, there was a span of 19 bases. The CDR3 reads CATSRGGSGLSGEQYF. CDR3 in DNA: TGTGCCACCAGCAGAGGGGGGTCAGGACTAAGTGGCGAGCAGTACTTC.

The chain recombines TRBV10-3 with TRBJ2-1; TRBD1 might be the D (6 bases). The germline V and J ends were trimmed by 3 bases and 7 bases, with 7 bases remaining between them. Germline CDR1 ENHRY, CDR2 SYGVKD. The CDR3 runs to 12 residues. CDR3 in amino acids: CAISEGGNEQFF. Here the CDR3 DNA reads TGTGCCATCAGTGAAGGGGGAAATGAGCAGTTCTTC.

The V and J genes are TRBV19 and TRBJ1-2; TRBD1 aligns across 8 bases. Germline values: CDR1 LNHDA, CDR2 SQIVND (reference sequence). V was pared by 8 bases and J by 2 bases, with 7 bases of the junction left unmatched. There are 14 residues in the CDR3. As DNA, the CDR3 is TGTGCCAGTGGGAGACAGGGGATCAACTATGGCTACACCTTC. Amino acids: CASGRQGINYGYTF.

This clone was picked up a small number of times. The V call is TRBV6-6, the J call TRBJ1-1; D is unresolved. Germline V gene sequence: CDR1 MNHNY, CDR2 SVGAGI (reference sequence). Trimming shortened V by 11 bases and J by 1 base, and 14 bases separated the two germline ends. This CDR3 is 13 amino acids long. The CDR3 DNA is TGTGCCGGTCAAGGGAGGACGAACACTGAAGCTTTCTTT. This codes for CAGQGRTNTEAFF.

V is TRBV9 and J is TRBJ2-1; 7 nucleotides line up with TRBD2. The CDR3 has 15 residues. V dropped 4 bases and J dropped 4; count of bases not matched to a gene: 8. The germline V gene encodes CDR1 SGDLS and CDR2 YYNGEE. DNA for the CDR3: TGTGCCAGCAGCTATGGACTAGACCCGTACAATGAGCAGTTCTTC. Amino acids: CASSYGLDPYNEQFF.

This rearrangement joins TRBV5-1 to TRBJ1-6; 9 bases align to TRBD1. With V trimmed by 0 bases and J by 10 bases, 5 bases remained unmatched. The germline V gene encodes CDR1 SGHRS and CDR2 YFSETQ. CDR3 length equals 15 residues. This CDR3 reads CASSLVDRGRSPLHF. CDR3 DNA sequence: TGCGCCAGCAGCTTGGTGGACAGGGGAAGGTCACCCCTCCACTTT.

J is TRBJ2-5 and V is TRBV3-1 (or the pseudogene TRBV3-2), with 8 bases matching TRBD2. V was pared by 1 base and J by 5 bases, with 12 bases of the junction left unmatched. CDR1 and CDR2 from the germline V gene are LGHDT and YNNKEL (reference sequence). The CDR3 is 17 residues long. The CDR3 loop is CASSQVGDGGAWETQYF. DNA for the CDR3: TGTGCCAGCAGCCAAGTAGGAGACGGGGGGGCGTGGGAGACCCAGTACTTC.

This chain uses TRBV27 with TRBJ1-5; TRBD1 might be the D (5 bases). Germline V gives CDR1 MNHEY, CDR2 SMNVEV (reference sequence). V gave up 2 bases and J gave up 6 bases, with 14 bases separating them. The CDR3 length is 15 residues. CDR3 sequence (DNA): TGTGCCAGCAGTTTAGTCAGGGCTGTAGGTCAGCCCCAGCATTTT. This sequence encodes CASSLVRAVGQPQHF.

The CDR3 region has the DNA TGTGCCAGCAGCCCGCAACTAGCGCGGTCCTACAATGAGCAGTTCTTC. Amino acids: CASSPQLARSYNEQFF. The chain has TRBV7-9 and TRBJ2-1, with 7 bases aligning to TRBD2. The length of the CDR3 is 16 residues. The J segment lost 1 base and the V segment lost 5 bases, leaving 8 bases of the junction unmatched. Germline CDR1 is SEHNR and CDR2 is FQNEAQ (reference sequence).

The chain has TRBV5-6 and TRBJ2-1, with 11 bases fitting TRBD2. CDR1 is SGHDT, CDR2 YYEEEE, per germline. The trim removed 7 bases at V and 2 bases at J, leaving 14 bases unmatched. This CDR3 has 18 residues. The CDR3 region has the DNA TGTGCCAGCGGAGTAGCGGGGGGGCTTTTCAGTCCCTACAATGAGCAGTTCTTC. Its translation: CASGVAGGLFSPYNEQFF.

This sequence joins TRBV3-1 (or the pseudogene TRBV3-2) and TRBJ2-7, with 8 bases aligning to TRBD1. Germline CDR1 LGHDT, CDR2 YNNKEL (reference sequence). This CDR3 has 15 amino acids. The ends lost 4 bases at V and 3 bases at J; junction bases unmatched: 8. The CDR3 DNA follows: TGTGCCAGCAGCCCCGGGACAGGAGGTTACTACGAGCAGTACTTC. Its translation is CASSPGTGGYYEQYF.

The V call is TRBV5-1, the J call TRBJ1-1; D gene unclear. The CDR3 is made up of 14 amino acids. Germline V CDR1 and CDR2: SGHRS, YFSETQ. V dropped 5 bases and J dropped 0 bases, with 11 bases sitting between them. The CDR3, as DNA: TGCGCCAGCAGTTTGTCAGAATTGAACACTGAAGCTTTCTTT. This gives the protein CASSLSELNTEAFF. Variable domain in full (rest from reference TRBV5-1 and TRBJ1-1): KAGVTQTPRYLIKTRGQQVTLSCSPISGHRSVSWYQQTPGQGLQFLFEYFSETQRNKGNFPGRFSGRQFSNSRSEMNVSTLELGDSALYLCASSLSELNTEAFFGQGTRLTVV.